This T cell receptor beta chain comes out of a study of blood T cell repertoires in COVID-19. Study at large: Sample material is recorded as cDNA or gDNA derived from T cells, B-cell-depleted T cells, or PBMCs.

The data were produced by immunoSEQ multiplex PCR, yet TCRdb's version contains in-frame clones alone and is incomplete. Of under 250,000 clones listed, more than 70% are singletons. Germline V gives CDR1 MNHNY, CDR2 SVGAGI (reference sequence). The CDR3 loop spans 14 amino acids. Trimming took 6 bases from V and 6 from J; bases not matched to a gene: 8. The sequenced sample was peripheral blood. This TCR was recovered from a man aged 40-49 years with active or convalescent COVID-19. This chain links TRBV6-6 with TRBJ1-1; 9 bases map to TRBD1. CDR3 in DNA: TGTGCCAGCAGGCGCGACAGGGGGTACTCTGAAGCTTTCTTT. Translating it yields CASRRDRGYSEAFF.